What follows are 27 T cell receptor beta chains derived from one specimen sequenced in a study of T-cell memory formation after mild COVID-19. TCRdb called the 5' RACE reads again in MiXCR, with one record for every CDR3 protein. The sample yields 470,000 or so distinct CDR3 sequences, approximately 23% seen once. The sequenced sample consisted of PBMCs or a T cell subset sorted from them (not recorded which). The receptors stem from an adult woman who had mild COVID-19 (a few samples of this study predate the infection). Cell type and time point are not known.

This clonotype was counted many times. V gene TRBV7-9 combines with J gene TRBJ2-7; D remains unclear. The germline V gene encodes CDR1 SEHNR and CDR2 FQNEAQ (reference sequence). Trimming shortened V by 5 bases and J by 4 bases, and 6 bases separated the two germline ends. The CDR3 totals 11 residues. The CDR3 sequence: CASSLEYEQYF. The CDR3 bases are TGTGCCAGCAGCCTTGAGTACGAGCAGTACTTC.

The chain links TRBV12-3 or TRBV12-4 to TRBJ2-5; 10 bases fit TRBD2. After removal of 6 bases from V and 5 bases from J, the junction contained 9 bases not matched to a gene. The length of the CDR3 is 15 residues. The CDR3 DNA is TGTGCCAGCAGACCTAGCGGGGGTGGCCAGGAGACCCAGTACTTC. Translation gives CASRPSGGGQETQYF.

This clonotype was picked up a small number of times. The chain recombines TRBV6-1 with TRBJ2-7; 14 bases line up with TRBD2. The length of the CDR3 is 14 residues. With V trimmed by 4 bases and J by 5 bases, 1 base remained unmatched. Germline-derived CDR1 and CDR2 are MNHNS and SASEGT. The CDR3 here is CASSGLAGGDEQYF. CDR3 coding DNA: TGTGCCAGCAGTGGACTAGCGGGAGGGGACGAGCAGTACTTC.

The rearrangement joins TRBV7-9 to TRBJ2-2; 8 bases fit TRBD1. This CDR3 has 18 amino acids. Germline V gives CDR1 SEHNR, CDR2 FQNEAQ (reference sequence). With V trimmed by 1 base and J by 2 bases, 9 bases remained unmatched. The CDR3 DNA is TGTGCCAGCAGCTTAGTAGGGCCGGGGACAGGAAACACCGGGGAGCTGTTTTTT. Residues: CASSLVGPGTGNTGELFF.

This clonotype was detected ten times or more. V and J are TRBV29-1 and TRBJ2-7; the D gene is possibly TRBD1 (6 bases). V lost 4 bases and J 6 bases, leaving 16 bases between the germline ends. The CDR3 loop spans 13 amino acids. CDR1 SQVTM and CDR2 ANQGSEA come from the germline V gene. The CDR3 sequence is CSVVETGGPEQYF. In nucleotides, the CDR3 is TGCAGCGTTGTTGAGACAGGAGGCCCCGAGCAGTACTTC.

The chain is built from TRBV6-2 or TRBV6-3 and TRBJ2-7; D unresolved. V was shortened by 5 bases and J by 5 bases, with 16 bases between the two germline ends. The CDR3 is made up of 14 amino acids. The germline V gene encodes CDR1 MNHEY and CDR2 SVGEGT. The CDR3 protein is CASSPSGSVNEQYF. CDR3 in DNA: TGTGCCAGCAGTCCCTCCGGGTCGGTCAACGAGCAGTACTTC.

CDR3 coding DNA: TGTGCCAGTAGTATGACTAGCGGGAGGGGCCAAGAGACCCAGTACTTC. Its protein is CASSMTSGRGQETQYF. This chain uses TRBV19 with TRBJ2-5, with 14 bases aligning to TRBD2. Germline V gene data show CDR1 as LNHDA and CDR2 as SQIVND (reference sequence). The CDR3 sequence is 16 residues long. J lost 1 base, V lost 3 bases, and 1 base had no gene match.

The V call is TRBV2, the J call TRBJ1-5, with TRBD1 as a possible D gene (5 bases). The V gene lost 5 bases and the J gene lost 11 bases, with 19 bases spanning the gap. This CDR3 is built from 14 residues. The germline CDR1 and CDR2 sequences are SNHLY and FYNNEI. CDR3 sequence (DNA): TGTGCCAGCAGTATTACAGGTCAAAGGGTTTCCCAGCATTTT. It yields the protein CASSITGQRVSQHF. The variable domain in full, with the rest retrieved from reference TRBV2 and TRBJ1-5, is EPEVTQTPSHQVTQMGQEVILRCVPISNHLYFYWYRQILGQKVEFLVSFYNNEISEKSEIFDDQFSVERPDGSNFTLKIRSTKLEDSAMYFCASSITGQRVSQHFGDGTRLSIL.

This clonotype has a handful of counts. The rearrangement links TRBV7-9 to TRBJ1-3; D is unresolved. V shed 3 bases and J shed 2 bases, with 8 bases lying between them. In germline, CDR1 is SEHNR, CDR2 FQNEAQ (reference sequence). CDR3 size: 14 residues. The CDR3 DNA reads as TGTGCCAGCAGCTTTGGAGGTGCTGGAAACACCATATATTTT. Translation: CASSFGGAGNTIYF.

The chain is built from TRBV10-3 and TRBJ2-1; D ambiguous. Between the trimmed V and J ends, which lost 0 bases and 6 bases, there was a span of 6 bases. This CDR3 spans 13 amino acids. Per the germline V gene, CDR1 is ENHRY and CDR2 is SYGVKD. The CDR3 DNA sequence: TGTGCCATCAGTGAGTCGCGAGGCAATGAGCAGTTCTTC. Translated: CAISESRGNEQFF.

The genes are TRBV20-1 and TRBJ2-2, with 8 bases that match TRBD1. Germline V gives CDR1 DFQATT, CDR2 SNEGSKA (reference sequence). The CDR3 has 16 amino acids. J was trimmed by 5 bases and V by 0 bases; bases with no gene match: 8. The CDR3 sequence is CSARDFNRGVTGELFF. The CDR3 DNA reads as TGCAGTGCTAGAGATTTCAACAGGGGGGTGACCGGGGAGCTGTTTTTT.

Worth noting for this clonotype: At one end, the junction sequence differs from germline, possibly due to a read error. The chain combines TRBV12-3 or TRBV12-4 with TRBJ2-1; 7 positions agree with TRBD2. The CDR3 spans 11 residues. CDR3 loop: CASSMARERFF. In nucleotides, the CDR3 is TGTGCCAGCAGCATGGCGCGGGAGCGGTTCTTC.

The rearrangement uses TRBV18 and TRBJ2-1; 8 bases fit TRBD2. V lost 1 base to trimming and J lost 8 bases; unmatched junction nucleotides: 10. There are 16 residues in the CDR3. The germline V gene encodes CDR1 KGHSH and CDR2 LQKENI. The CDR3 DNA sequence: TGTGCCAGCTCACCACAAGCGGGAGAGTTTAGGGATGAGCAGTTCTTC. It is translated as CASSPQAGEFRDEQFF.

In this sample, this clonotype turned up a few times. CDR3 in DNA: TGTGCCAGCAGTTTAAGGGTCGGGCGTGGCGGCAATGAGCAGTTCTTC. This encodes CASSLRVGRGGNEQFF. V usage is TRBV27 and J usage is TRBJ2-1, with no clear D. Germline V gene lookup returns CDR1 MNHEY and CDR2 SMNVEV (reference sequence). The CDR3 extends over 16 amino acids. The V gene lost 2 bases and the J gene lost 6 bases, with 17 bases spanning the gap.

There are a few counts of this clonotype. CDR3 protein: CSARGRTSEVEQYF. The CDR3 DNA reads as TGCAGTGCTAGGGGCCGGACTAGCGAAGTCGAGCAGTACTTC. The rearrangement uses TRBV20-1 and TRBJ2-7; TRBD2 matches 9 bases. The J segment lost 6 bases and the V segment lost 3 bases, leaving 9 bases of the junction unmatched. The CDR3 sequence is 14 residues long. Germline CDR1 is DFQATT and CDR2 is SNEGSKA (reference sequence).

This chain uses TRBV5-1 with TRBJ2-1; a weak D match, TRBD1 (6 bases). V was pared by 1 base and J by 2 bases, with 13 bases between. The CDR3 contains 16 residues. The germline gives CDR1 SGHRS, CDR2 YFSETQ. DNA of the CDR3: TGCGCCAGCAGCTTGAGGGGGACGTCTGCCTACAATGAGCAGTTCTTC. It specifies CASSLRGTSAYNEQFF.

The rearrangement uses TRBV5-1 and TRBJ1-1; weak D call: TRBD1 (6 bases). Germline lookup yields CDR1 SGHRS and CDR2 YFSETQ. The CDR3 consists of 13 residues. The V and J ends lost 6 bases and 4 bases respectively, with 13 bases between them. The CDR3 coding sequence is TGCGCCAGCAAGGAGGGGGGGGCCACTGAAGCTTTCTTT. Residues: CASKEGGATEAFF.

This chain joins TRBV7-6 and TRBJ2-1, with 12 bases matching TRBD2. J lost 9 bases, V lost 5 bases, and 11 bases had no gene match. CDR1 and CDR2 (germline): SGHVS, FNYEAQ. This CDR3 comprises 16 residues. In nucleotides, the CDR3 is TGTGCCAGCAGCCCAGGTCTAGCGGGGGGGTTAAGTGAGCAGTTCTTC. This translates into CASSPGLAGGLSEQFF. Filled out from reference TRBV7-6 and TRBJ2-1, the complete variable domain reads GAGVSQSPRYKVTKRGQDVALRCDPISGHVSLYWYRQALGQGPEFLTYFNYEAQQDKSGLPNDRFSAERPEGSISTLTIQRTEQRDSAMYRCASSPGLAGGLSEQFFGPGTRLTVL.

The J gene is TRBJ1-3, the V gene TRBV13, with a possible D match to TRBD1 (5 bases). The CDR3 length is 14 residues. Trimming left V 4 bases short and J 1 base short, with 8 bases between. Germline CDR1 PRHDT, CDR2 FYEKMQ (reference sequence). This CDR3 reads CASSSTDSGNTIYF. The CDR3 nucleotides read TGTGCCAGCAGCTCGACAGATTCTGGAAACACCATATATTTT.

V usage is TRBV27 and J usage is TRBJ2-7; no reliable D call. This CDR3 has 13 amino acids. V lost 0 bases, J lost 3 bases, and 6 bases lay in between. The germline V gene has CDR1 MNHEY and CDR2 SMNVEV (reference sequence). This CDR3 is CASSLSIGYEQYF. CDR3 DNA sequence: TGTGCCAGCAGTTTATCGATCGGCTACGAGCAGTACTTC.

CDR3 in DNA: TGTGCCAGCAGCGCCTTGACAGTTGGGAGTGGCTACACCTTC. This codes for CASSALTVGSGYTF. The V and J genes are TRBV7-9 and TRBJ1-2, with a possible D match to TRBD1 (5 bases). Trimming removed 5 bases from V and 7 bases from J, with 17 bases in between. CDR3 size: 14 residues. Germline values: CDR1 SEHNR, CDR2 FQNEAQ (reference sequence).

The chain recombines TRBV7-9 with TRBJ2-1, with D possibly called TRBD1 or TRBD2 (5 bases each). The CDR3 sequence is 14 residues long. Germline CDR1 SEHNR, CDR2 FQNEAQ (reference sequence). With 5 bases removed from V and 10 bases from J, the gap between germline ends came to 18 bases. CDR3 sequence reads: CASSPQGVPAEQFF. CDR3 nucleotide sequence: TGTGCCAGCAGCCCTCAGGGAGTCCCCGCCGAGCAGTTCTTC.

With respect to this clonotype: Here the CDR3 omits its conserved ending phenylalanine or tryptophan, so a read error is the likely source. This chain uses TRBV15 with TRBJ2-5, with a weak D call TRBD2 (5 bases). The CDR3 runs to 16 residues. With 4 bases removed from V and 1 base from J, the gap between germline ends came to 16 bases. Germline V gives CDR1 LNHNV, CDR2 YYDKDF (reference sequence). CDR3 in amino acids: CATSMGSSVRQETQYL. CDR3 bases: TGTGCCACCAGCATGGGAAGTAGCGTACGCCAAGAGACCCAGTACTTA.

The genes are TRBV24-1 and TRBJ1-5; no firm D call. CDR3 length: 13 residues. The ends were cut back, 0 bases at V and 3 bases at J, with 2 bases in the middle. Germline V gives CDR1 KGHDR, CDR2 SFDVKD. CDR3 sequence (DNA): TGTGCCACCAGTGATTTGTACAATCAGCCCCAGCATTTT. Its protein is CATSDLYNQPQHF.

Here the CDR3 DNA reads TGCAGCGTTGAAGACTGGGGGGTCGGGAACACTGAAGCTTTCTTT. Translation: CSVEDWGVGNTEAFF. This chain connects TRBV29-1 to TRBJ1-1, with D tentatively TRBD1 (5 bases). This CDR3 spans 15 amino acids. The germline gives CDR1 SQVTM, CDR2 ANQGSEA. Trimming removed 0 bases from V and 1 base from J, with 12 bases in between. The full variable domain, completed using reference TRBV29-1 and TRBJ1-1, is SAVISQKPSRDICQRGTSLTIQCQVDSQVTMMFWYRQQPGQSLTLIATANQGSEATYESGFVIDKFPISRPNLTFSTLTVSNMSPEDSSIYLCSVEDWGVGNTEAFFGQGTRLTVV.

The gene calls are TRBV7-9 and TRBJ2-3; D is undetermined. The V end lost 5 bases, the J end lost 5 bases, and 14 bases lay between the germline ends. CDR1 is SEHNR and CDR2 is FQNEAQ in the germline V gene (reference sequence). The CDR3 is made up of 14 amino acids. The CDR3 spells CASSLSATLDTQYF. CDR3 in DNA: TGTGCCAGCAGCCTCTCTGCGACCCTAGATACGCAGTATTTT.

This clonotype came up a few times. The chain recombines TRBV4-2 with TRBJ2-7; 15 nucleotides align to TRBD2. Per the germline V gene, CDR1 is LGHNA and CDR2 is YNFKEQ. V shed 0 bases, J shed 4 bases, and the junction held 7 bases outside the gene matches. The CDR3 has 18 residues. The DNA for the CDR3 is TGTGCCAGCAGCCAAGAGTCCCCCGGGACTAGCGGGAGGTACGAGCAGTACTTC. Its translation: CASSQESPGTSGRYEQYF.